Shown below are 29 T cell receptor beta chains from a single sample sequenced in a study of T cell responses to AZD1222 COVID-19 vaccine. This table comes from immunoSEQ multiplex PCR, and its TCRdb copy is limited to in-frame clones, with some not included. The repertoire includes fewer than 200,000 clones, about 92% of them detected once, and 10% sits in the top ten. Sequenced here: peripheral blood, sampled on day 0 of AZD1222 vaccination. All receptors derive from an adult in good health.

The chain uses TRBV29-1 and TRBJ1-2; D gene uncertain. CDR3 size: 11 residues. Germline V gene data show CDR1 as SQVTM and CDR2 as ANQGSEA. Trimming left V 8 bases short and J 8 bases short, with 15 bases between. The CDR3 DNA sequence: TGCAGCCCCGCCCCTGAATCGGGCTACACCTTC. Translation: CSPAPESGYTF.

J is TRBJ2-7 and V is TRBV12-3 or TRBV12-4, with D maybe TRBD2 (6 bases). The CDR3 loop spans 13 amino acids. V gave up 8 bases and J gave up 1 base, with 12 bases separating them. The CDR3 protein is CASARTTSYEQYF. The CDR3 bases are TGTGCCAGCGCCCGGACTACATCCTACGAGCAGTACTTC.

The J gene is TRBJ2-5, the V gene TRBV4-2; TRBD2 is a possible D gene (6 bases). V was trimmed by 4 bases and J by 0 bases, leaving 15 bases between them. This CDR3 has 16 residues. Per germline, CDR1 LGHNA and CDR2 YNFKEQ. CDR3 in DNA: TGTGCCAGCAGCCCTCAGGGCGGGGCCAACCAAGAGACCCAGTACTTC. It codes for CASSPQGGANQETQYF.

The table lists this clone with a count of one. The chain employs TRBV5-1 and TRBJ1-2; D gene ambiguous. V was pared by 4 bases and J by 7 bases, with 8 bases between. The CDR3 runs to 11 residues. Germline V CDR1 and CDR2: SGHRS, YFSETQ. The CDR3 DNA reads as TGCGCCAGCAGCCCCGGCGCTGGCTACACCTTC. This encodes CASSPGAGYTF.

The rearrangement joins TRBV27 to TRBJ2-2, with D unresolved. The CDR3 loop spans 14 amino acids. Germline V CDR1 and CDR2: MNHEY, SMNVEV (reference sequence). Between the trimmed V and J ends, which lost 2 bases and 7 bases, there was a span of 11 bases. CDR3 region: CASSLRLGFGELFF. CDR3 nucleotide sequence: TGTGCCAGCAGTTTACGTCTCGGGTTCGGGGAGCTGTTTTTT.

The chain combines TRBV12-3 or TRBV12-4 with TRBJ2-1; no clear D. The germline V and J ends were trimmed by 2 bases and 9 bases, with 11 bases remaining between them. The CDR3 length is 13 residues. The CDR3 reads CASSLQGFGEQFF. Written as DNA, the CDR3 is TGTGCCAGCAGTTTACAAGGGTTCGGTGAGCAGTTCTTC.

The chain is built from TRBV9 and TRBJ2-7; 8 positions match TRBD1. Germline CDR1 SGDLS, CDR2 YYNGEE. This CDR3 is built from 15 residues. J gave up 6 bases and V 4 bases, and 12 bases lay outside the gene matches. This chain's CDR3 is CASSPHPDRVGEQYV. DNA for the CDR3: TGTGCCAGCAGCCCCCACCCGGACAGGGTTGGCGAGCAGTACGTC.

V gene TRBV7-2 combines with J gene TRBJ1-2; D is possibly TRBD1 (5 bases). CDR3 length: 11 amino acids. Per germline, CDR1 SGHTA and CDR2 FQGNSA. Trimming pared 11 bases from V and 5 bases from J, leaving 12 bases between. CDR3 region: CALGERYGYTF. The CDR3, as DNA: TGTGCCCTAGGGGAGAGATATGGCTACACCTTC.

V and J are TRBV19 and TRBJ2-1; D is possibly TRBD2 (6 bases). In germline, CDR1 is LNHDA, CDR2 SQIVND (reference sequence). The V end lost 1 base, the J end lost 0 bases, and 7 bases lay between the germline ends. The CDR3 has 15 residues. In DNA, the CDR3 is TGTGCCAGTAGTATAGCAGCGGGCTCCTACAATGAGCAGTTCTTC. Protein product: CASSIAAGSYNEQFF.

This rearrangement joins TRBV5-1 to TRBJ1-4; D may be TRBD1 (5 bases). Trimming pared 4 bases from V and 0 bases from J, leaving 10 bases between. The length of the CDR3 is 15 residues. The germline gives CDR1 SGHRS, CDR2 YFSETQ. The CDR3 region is CASSTGHATNEKLFF. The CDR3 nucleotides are TGCGCCAGCAGCACAGGACATGCAACTAATGAAAAACTGTTTTTT.

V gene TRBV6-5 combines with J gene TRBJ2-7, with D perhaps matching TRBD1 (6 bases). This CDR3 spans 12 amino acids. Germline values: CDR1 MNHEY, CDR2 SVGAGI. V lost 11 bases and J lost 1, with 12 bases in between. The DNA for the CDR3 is TGTGCCTTATGGGACACGTCCTACGAGCAGTACTTC. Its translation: CALWDTSYEQYF.

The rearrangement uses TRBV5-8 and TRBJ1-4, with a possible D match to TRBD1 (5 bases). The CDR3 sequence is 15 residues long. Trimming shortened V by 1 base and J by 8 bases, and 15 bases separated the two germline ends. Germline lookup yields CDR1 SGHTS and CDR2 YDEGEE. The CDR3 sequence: CASSLRVRGREKLFF. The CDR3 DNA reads TGTGCCAGCAGCTTGCGTGTTAGGGGTCGAGAAAAACTGTTTTTT. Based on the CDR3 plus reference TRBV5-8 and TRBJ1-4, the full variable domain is EAGVTQSPTHLIKTRGQQATLRCSPISGHTSVYWYQQALGLGLQFLLWYDEGEERNRGNFPPRFSGRQFPNYSSELNVNALELEDSALYLCASSLRVRGREKLFFGSGTQLSVL.

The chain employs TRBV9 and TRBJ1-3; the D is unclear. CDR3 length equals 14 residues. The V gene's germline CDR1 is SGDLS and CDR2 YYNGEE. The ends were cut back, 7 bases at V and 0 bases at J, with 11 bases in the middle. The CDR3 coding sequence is TGTGCCAGCTCCCCGGGATTCTCTGGAAACACCATATATTTT. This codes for CASSPGFSGNTIYF.

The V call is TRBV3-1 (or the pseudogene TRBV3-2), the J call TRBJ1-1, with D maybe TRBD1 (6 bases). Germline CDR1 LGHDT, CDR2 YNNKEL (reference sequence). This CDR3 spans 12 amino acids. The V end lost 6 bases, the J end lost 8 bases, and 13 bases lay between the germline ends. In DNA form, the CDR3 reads TGTGCCAGCAGGGCCGGGGGGCGCGAAGCTTTCTTT. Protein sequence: CASRAGGREAFF.

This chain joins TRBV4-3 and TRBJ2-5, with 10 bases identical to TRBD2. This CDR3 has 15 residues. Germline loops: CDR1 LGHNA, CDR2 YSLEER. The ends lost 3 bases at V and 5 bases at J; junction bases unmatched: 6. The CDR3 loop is CASSQSGGAGETQYF. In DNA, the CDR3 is TGCGCCAGCAGCCAGAGCGGGGGGGCCGGGGAGACCCAGTACTTC.

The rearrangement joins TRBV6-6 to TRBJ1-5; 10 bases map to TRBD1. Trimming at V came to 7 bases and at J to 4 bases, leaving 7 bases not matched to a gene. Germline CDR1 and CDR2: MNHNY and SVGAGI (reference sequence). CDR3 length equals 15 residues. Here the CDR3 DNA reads TGTGCCAGCACCCACGGACAGGGGGGGAATCAGCCCCAGCATTTT. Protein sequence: CASTHGQGGNQPQHF.

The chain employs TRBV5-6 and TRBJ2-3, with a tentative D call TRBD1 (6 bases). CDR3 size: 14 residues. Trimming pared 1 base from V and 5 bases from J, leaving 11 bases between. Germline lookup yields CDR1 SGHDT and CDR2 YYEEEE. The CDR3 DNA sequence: TGTGCCAGCAGCTTGCAGGGGCGAGTAGATACGCAGTATTTT. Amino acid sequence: CASSLQGRVDTQYF.

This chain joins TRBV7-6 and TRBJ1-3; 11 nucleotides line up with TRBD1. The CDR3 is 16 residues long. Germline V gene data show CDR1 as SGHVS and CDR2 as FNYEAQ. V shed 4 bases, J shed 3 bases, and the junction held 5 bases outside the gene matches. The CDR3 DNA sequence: TGTGCCAGCAGCTCCGGGACAGGGGGATTTGGAAACACCATATATTTT. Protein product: CASSSGTGGFGNTIYF.

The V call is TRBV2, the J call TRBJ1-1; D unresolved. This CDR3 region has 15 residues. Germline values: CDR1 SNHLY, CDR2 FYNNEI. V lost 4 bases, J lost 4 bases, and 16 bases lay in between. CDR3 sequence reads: CASSALGGSSTEAFF. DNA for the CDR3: TGTGCCAGCAGTGCGTTGGGCGGGTCAAGCACTGAAGCTTTCTTT.

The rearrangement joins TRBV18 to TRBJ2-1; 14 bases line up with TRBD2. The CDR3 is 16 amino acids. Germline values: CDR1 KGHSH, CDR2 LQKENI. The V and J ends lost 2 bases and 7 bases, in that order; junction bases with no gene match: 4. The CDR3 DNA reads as TGTGCCAGCTCACCAGCGGGACTAGCGGGAGTTAATGAGCAGTTCTTC. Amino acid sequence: CASSPAGLAGVNEQFF.

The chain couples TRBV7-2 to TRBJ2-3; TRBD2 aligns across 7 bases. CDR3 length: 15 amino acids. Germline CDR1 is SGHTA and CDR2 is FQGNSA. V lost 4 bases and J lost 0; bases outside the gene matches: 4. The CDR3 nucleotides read TGTGCCAGCAGCTCAACTAGCGCGAGCACAGATACGCAGTATTTT. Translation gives CASSSTSASTDTQYF. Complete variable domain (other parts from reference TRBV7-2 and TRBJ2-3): GAGVSQSPSNKVTEKGKDVELRCDPISGHTALYWYRQSLGQGLEFLIYFQGNSAPDKSGLPSDRFSAERTGGSVSTLTIQRTQQEDSAVYLCASSSTSASTDTQYFGPGTRLTVL.

The DNA for the CDR3 is TGTGCCAGCAGCTTGGCCAGGCAGCGCGGAAACACCATATATTTT. Translated: CASSLARQRGNTIYF. The chain joins TRBV5-5 to TRBJ1-3, with unresolved D. The CDR3 contains 15 residues. Looked up from germline, CDR1 is SGHKS and CDR2 is YYEKEE (reference sequence). V lost 0 bases to trimming and J lost 4 bases, with 11 bases between them.

CDR3 sequence: CAISRQGLPTNEKLFF. Written as DNA, the CDR3 is TGTGCCATCAGCCGTCAGGGGCTACCAACTAATGAAAAACTGTTTTTT. J is TRBJ1-4 and V is TRBV10-3, with D tentatively TRBD1 (6 bases). The V end lost 6 bases, the J end lost 0 bases, and 14 bases lay between the germline ends. The CDR3 totals 16 residues. Looked up from germline, CDR1 is ENHRY and CDR2 is SYGVKD.

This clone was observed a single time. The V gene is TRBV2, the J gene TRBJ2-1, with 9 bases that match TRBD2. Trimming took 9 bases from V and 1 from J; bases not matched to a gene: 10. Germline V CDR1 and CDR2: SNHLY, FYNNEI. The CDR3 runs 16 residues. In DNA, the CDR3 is TGTGCCAGAGCCTCTCTAGCGGGATCGTCCTACAATGAGCAGTTCTTC. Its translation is CARASLAGSSYNEQFF.

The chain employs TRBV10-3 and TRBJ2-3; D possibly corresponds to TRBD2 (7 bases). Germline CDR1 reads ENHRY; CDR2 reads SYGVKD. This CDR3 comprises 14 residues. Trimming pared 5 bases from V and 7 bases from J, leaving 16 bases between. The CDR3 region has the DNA TGTGCCATCAGTTCCGCGGGGGCCAAGAATACGCAGTATTTT. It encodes CAISSAGAKNTQYF.

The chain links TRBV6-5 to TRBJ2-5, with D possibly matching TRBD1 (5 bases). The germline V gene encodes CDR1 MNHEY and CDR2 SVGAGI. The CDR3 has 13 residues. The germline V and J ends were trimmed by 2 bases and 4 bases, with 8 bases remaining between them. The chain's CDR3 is CASSYTGTETQYF. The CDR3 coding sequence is TGTGCCAGCAGTTACACAGGAACAGAGACCCAGTACTTC.

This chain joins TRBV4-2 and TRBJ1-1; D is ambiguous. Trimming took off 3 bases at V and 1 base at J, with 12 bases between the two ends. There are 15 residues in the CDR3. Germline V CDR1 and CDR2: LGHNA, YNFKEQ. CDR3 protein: CASSQDIHRNTEAFF. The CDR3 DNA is TGTGCCAGCAGCCAGGATATTCACAGGAACACTGAAGCTTTCTTT.

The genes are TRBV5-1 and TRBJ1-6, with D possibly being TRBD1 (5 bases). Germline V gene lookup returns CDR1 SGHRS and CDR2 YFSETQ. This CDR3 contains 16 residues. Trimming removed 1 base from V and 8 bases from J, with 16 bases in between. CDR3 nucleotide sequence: TGCGCCAGCAGCTTGCCAACCGGGACGGGGGATTCACCCCTCCACTTT. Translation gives CASSLPTGTGDSPLHF.

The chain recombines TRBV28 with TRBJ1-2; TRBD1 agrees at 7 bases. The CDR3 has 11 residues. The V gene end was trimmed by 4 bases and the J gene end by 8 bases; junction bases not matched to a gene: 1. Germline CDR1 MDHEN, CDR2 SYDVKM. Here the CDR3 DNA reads TGTGCCAGCAGTTCACAGGGGGGCTACACCTTC. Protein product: CASSSQGGYTF.